Below, 20 T cell receptor beta chains from the same sample are listed, as sequenced in a study of blood T cell repertoires in COVID-19. Clones were sequenced by immunoSEQ multiplex PCR, and TCRdb holds only the in-frame ones, with some missing. The sample records roughly 77,000 clones, more than 60% being singletons. The sequenced sample consisted of peripheral blood. Receptors were obtained from a human donor in a cohort sampled during active COVID-19.

V and J are TRBV5-4 and TRBJ1-1, with D uncertain. CDR1 is SGHNT, CDR2 YYREEE, per germline (reference sequence). The CDR3 spans 13 residues. Trimming removed 0 bases at V and 1 base at J, with 4 bases between. CDR3 coding DNA: TGTGCCAGCAGCTTGGCCGGGAACACTGAAGCTTTCTTT. It translates to CASSLAGNTEAFF.

This clone was counted between two and nine times. The rearrangement links TRBV7-8 to TRBJ1-2; TRBD1 is a possible D gene (6 bases). Germline loops: CDR1 SGHVS, CDR2 FQNEAQ. CDR3 length: 15 amino acids. V was pared by 1 base and J by 4 bases, with 13 bases between. This CDR3 is CASSLGQTGRYGYTF. The DNA of the CDR3 is TGTGCCAGCAGCTTAGGTCAGACAGGCCGCTATGGCTACACCTTC.

This sequence joins TRBV6-8 and TRBJ1-2, with D perhaps matching TRBD1 (6 bases). CDR1 is MNHGY, CDR2 SAAAGT, per germline. V was pared by 7 bases and J by 4 bases, with 13 bases between. This CDR3 spans 13 amino acids. In DNA, the CDR3 is TGTGCCAGCATTCTCGGACAGCCCTATGGCTACACCTTC. Encoded protein: CASILGQPYGYTF.

This sequence joins TRBV6-2 or TRBV6-3 and TRBJ2-5; the D is unclear. The CDR3 contains 12 residues. Trimming left V 0 bases short and J 5 bases short, with 4 bases between. The germline V gene encodes CDR1 MNHEY and CDR2 SVGEGT. The CDR3 region has the DNA TGTGCCAGCAGTTACTCTCGGGAGACCCAGTACTTC. Its protein product is CASSYSRETQYF.

This clone was seen once. The chain has TRBV5-1 and TRBJ2-7, with 8 nucleotides matching TRBD1. Germline values: CDR1 SGHRS, CDR2 YFSETQ. This CDR3 is built from 14 residues. Germline trimming cut 4 bases from V and 3 bases from J; bases unmatched to any gene: 6. The CDR3 DNA sequence: TGCGCCAGCAGCCGGGGGACAGGTAACTACGAGCAGTACTTC. It codes for CASSRGTGNYEQYF.

This clone was seen a single time. V and J are TRBV7-2 and TRBJ2-7; 11 bases agree with TRBD2. J was trimmed by 2 bases and V by 3 bases; bases with no gene match: 0. Per the germline V gene, CDR1 is SGHTA and CDR2 is FQGNSA. CDR3 length: 14 residues. The CDR3 bases are TGTGCCAGCAGCTTTAGCGGGGGGGCCTACGAGCAGTACTTC. Its translation is CASSFSGGAYEQYF.

The CDR3 sequence is CASSPESHEQYF. The CDR3 DNA is TGTGCCAGCTCCCCAGAGAGCCACGAGCAGTACTTC. The chain recombines TRBV18 with TRBJ2-7, with unresolved D. CDR1 is KGHSH and CDR2 is LQKENI in the germline V gene. Trimming shortened V by 6 bases and J by 5 bases, and 11 bases separated the two germline ends. The CDR3 extends over 12 amino acids.

The chain carries TRBV29-1 and TRBJ1-2; 8 bases fit TRBD1. The V gene's germline CDR1 is SQVTM and CDR2 ANQGSEA. V lost 4 bases to trimming and J lost 7 bases; unmatched junction nucleotides: 2. The CDR3 totals 11 residues. The CDR3 here is CSVGTGFGYTF. For the CDR3, the DNA is TGCAGCGTTGGGACAGGGTTTGGCTACACCTTC. Filled out from reference TRBV29-1 and TRBJ1-2, the complete variable domain reads SAVISQKPSRDICQRGTSLTIQCQVDSQVTMMFWYRQQPGQSLTLIATANQGSEATYESGFVIDKFPISRPNLTFSTLTVSNMSPEDSSIYLCSVGTGFGYTFGSGTRLTVV.

The chain uses TRBV6-2 or TRBV6-3 and TRBJ2-7; TRBD2 is a possible D gene (5 bases). Germline CDR1 reads MNHEY; CDR2 reads SVGEGT. Trimming stripped 2 bases from V and 3 bases from J, with 8 bases between. CDR3 size: 13 residues. The CDR3: CASSYPGIYEQYF. As DNA, the CDR3 is TGTGCCAGCAGTTACCCGGGAATCTACGAGCAGTACTTC.

This chain's CDR3 is CASSLLGGNIQYF. DNA for the CDR3: TGTGCCAGCAGCTTATTGGGGGGAAACATTCAGTACTTC. The V and J genes are TRBV7-2 and TRBJ2-4; a weak D match, TRBD2 (6 bases). CDR3 length equals 13 residues. Looked up from germline, CDR1 is SGHTA and CDR2 is FQGNSA. The germline V and J ends were trimmed by 2 bases and 6 bases, with 8 bases remaining between them.

The chain employs TRBV6-5 and TRBJ2-1, with D tentatively TRBD2 (6 bases). Germline CDR1 is MNHEY and CDR2 is SVGAGI. Trimming took off 6 bases at V and 4 bases at J, with 13 bases between the two ends. This CDR3 has 14 residues. CDR3 in amino acids: CASSPRRGYNEQFF. The CDR3 DNA reads as TGTGCCAGCAGCCCCCGGAGGGGTTACAATGAGCAGTTCTTC.

This clone was seen repeatedly, ten times or more. The CDR3 DNA reads as TGTGCCAGCAGCCCTGAGGGCAGCACTAATCAGCCCCAGCATTTT. Its protein product is CASSPEGSTNQPQHF. This rearrangement joins TRBV7-9 to TRBJ1-5; D remains unclear. V shed 5 bases and J shed 4 bases, with 15 bases lying between them. The CDR3 has 15 residues. CDR1 SEHNR and CDR2 FQNEAQ come from the germline V gene (reference sequence).

This chain uses TRBV11-3 with TRBJ2-5, with 15 nucleotides matching TRBD2. V shed 5 bases and J 2 bases; nucleotides not matched to a gene: 3. The CDR3 spans 16 residues. From germline, CDR1 is SGHNT and CDR2 YENEEA. Here the CDR3 reads CASSRGLAGGQETQYF. CDR3 DNA sequence: TGTGCCAGCAGCCGGGGACTAGCGGGGGGTCAAGAGACCCAGTACTTC.

This chain connects TRBV2 to TRBJ1-3; D is uncertain. Germline CDR1 SNHLY, CDR2 FYNNEI. The V gene lost 6 bases and the J gene lost 4 bases, with 7 bases spanning the gap. The CDR3 loop spans 12 amino acids. For the CDR3, the DNA is TGTGCCAGCAGCGTCAGAGGAAACACCATATATTTT. Translating it yields CASSVRGNTIYF.

For this clone: The same CDR3 also results from other DNA sequences found in this sample. The chain uses TRBV5-1 and TRBJ2-3; D remains ambiguous. Trimming left V 4 bases short and J 1 base short, with 10 bases between. CDR3 length: 14 residues. Germline V CDR1 and CDR2: SGHRS, YFSETQ. The CDR3 is CASSLTPRTDTQYF. CDR3 coding DNA: TGCGCCAGCAGCCTAACCCCACGCACAGATACGCAGTATTTT.

The chain couples TRBV9 to TRBJ2-7; a possible D gene is TRBD1 (5 bases). The V end was cut by 0 bases, the J end by 3 bases, with 10 bases between. The germline V gene has CDR1 SGDLS and CDR2 YYNGEE. This CDR3 has 14 amino acids. The CDR3 DNA reads TGTGCCAGCAGCGTAGGGCAGGGTTTCTACGAGCAGTACTTC. Protein: CASSVGQGFYEQYF.

Comment on this clone: Other DNA sequences in the sample encode the same CDR3. This chain connects TRBV12-3 or TRBV12-4 to TRBJ1-2; perhaps TRBD1 as D (6 bases). The CDR3 consists of 12 residues. Deletions cut 7 bases from V and 8 bases from J, with 14 bases between. Here the CDR3 DNA reads TGTGCCAGCACCCTAGGGGGTAGGGGCTACACCTTC. It specifies CASTLGGRGYTF.

The chain joins TRBV5-1 to TRBJ1-1, with D unclear. The CDR3 is 14 amino acids. V gave up 0 bases and J gave up 1 base, with 7 bases separating them. From germline, CDR1 is SGHRS and CDR2 YFSETQ. In DNA form, the CDR3 reads TGCGCCAGCAGCTTGGCTCCAGAGAACACTGAAGCTTTCTTT. Amino acids: CASSLAPENTEAFF. Looking up the rest from reference TRBV5-1 and TRBJ1-1 gives the full variable domain: KAGVTQTPRYLIKTRGQQVTLSCSPISGHRSVSWYQQTPGQGLQFLFEYFSETQRNKGNFPGRFSGRQFSNSRSEMNVSTLELGDSALYLCASSLAPENTEAFFGQGTRLTVV.

V and J are TRBV7-7 and TRBJ2-3, with 10 bases that match TRBD2. This CDR3 has 15 residues. V gave up 4 bases and J gave up 1 base; unmatched junction bases: 2. The germline V gene encodes CDR1 SSHAT and CDR2 FNYEAQ (reference sequence). The CDR3 protein is CASSSGLAGTDTQYF. The CDR3 DNA reads TGTGCCAGCAGCTCCGGACTAGCGGGCACAGATACGCAGTATTTT.

The chain combines TRBV7-7 with TRBJ1-2; 9 bases are shared with TRBD1. J lost 9 bases, V lost 3 bases, and 11 bases had no gene match. Germline V gene sequence: CDR1 SSHAT, CDR2 FNYEAQ (reference sequence). This CDR3 spans 15 amino acids. CDR3 loop: CASSFRDRDRVSYTF. CDR3 sequence (DNA): TGTGCCAGCAGCTTCCGGGACAGGGATCGCGTTAGCTACACCTTC.